This TCR beta chain appears in the sequencing data of a study of a mutant IDH1 vaccine in newly diagnosed glioma. Study background: In some groups vaccination began 4-6 weeks post-radiotherapy; others received it with temozolomide. Scheduled at week 35, visit V12 preceded visit V13, held at week 47.

Broader study findings: Pseudoprogression seemingly bore no relation to changes in top peripheral T cell clonotypes.

V shed 0 bases and J shed 6 bases, with 12 bases lying between them. The germline V gene encodes CDR1 MGHRA and CDR2 YSYEKL. The CDR3 spans 15 residues. Noted time point: week 47, end of study. Vaccinated patients received 300 ug of mutant IDH1 20-mer peptide per dose, with topical imiquimod. Patients, over weeks 1, 3, 5, 7, 11, 15, 19 and 23, received a total of eight vaccinations. TCRdb's copy holds only in-frame clones and misses some; the assay was immunoSEQ multiplex PCR. Of under 40,000 clones in the sample, about 92% are singletons; the top ten hold under 2.5%. Notes on this clone: Its antigen is not known.

This TCR came from a man between 35 and 55 years old with glioma. The V gene is TRBV4-1, the J gene TRBJ2-1; D ambiguous. Sequencing used PBMCs, obtained from a glioma patient whose treatment included an IDH1 peptide vaccine. In DNA, the CDR3 is TGCGCCAGCAGCCAAGATCGGGTTTCGGGCAATGAGCAGTTCTTC. Protein: CASSQDRVSGNEQFF.